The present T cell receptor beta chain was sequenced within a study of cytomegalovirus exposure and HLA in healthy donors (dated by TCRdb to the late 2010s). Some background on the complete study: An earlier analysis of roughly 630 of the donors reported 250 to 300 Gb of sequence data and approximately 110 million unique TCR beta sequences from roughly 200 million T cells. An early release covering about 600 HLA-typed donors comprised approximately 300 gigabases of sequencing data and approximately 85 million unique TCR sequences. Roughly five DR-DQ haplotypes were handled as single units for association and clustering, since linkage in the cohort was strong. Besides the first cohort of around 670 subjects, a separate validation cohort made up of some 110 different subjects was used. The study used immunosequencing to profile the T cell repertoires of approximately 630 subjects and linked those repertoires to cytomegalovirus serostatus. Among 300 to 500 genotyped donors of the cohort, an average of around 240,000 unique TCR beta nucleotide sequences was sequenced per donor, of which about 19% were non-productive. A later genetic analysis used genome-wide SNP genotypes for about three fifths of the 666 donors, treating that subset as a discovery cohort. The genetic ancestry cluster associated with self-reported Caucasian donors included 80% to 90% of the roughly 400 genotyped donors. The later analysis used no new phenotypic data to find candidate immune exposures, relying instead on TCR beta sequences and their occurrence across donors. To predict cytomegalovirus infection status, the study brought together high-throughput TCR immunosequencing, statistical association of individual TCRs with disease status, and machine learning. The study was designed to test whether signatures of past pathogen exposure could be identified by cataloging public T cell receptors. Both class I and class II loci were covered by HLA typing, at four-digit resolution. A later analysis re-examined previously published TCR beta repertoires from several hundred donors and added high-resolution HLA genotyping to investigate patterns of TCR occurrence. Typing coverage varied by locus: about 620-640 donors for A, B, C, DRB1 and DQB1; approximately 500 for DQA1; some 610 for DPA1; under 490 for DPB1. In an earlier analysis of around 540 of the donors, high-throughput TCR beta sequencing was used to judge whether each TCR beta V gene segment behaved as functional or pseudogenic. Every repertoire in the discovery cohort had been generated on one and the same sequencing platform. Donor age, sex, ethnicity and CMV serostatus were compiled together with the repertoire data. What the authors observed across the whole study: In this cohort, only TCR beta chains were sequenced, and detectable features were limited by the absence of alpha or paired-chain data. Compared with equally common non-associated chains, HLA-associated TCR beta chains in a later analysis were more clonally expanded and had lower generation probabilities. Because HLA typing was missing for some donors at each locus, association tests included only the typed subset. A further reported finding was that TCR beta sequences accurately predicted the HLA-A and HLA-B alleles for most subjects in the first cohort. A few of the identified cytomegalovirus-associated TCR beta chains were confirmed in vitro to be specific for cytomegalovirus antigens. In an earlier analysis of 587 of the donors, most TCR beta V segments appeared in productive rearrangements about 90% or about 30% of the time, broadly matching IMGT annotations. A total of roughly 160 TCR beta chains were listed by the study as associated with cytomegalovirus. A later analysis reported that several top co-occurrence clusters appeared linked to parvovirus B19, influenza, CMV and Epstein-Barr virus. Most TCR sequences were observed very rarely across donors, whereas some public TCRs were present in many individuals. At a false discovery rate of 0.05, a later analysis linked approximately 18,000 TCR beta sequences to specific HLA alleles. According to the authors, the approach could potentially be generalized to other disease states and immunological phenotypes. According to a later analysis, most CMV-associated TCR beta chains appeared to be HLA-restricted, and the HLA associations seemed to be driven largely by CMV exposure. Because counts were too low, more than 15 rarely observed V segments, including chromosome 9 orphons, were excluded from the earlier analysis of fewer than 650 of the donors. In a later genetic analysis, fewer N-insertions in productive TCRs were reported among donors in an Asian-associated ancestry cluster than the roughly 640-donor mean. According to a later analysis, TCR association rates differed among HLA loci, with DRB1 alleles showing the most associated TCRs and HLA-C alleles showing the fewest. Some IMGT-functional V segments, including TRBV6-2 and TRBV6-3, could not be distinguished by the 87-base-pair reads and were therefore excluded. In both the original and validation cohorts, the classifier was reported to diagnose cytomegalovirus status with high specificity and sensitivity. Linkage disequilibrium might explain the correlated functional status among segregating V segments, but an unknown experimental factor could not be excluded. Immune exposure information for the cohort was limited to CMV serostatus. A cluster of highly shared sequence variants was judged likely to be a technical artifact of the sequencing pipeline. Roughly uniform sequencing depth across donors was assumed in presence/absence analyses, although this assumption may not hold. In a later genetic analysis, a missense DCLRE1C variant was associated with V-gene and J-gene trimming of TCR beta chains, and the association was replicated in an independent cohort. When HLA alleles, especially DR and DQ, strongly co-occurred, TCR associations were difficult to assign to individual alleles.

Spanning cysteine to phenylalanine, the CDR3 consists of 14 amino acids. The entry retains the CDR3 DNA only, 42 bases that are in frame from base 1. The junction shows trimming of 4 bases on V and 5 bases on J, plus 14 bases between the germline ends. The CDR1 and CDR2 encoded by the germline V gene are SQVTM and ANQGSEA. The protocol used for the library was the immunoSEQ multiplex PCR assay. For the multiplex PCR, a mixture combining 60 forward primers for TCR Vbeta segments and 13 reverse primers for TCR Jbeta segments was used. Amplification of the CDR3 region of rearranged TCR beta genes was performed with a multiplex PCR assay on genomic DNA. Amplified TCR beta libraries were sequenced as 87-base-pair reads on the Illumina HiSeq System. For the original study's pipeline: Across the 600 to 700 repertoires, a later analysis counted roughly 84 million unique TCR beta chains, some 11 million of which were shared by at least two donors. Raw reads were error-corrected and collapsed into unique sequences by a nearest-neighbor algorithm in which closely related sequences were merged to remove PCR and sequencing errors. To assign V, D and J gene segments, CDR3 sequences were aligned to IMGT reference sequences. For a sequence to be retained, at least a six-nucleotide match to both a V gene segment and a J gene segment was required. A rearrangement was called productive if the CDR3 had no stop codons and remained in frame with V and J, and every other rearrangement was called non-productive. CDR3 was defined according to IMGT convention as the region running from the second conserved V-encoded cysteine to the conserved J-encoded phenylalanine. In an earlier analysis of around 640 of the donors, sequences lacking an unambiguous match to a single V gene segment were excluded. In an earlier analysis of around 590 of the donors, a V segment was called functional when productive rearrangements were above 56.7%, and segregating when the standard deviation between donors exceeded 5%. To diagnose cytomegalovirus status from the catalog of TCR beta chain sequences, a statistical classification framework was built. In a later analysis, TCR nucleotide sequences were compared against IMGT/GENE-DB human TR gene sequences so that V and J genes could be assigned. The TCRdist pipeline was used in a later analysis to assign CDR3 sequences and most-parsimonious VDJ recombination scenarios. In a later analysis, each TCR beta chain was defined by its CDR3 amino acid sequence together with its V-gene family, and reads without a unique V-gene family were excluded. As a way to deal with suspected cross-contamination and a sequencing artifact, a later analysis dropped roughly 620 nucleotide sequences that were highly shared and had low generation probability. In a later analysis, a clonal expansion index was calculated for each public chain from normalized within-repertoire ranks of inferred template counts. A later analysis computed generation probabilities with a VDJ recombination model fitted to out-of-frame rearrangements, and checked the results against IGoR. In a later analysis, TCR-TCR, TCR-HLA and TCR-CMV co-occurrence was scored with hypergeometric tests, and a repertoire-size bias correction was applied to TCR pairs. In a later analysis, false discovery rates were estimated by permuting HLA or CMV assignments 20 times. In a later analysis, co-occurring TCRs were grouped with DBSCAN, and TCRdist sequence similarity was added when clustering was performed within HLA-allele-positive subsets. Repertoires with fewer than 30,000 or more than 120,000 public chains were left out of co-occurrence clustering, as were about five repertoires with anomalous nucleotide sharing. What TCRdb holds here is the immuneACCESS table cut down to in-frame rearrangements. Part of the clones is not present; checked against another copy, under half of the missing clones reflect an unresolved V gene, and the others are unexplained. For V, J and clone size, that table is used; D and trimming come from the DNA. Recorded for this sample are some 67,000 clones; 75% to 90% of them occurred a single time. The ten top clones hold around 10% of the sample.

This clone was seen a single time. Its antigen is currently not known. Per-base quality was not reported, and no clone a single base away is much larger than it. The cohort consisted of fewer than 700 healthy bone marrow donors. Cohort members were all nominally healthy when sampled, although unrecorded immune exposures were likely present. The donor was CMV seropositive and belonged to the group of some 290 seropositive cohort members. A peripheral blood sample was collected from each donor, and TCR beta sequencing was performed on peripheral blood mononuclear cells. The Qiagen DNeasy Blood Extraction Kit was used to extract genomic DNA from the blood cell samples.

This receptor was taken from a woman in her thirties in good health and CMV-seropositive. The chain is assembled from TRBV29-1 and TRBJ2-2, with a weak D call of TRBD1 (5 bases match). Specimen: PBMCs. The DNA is TGCAGCGTTGGTGAGATTCAGGGAACCGGGGAGCTGTTTTTT. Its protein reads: CSVGEIQGTGELFF.